The 18 T cell receptor beta chains below were found in one sample sequenced in a study of graft-versus-host responses after intestinal transplantation. This table comes from immunoSEQ multiplex PCR, and its TCRdb copy is limited to in-frame clones, with some not included. Of roughly 99,000 clones listed, roughly 88% were seen once; the top ten hold about 1.5%. The specimen comprised PBMCs, sampled 255 days after intestinal transplant. The receptors were sampled from a human patient who received an intestinal transplant, so some T cells may come from the graft donor.

The chain carries TRBV6-4 and TRBJ2-1, with 14 bases matching TRBD2. This CDR3 has 16 residues. Germline V gene sequence: CDR1 MRHNA, CDR2 SNTAGT. J lost 6 bases, V lost 2 bases, and 3 bases had no gene match. CDR3 protein: CASSDHGTSGSNEQFF. In DNA form, the CDR3 reads TGTGCCAGCAGTGACCATGGGACTAGCGGGAGCAATGAGCAGTTCTTC.

The table lists this clone with a few counts. The rearrangement links TRBV19 to TRBJ2-6; 7 nucleotides align to TRBD2. The germline V gene has CDR1 LNHDA and CDR2 SQIVND (reference sequence). The CDR3 is made up of 15 amino acids. The ends lost 4 bases at V and 3 bases at J; junction bases unmatched: 3. CDR3 DNA sequence: TGTGCCAGTAGTACTCGGGGGGTTGGGGCCAACGTCCTGACTTTC. Its translation is CASSTRGVGANVLTF.

This clone appeared a few times. V usage is TRBV19 and J usage is TRBJ1-6, with 7 bases identical to TRBD1. The V gene end was trimmed by 0 bases and the J gene end by 7 bases; junction bases not matched to a gene: 6. Per the germline V gene, CDR1 is LNHDA and CDR2 is SQIVND (reference sequence). The CDR3 length is 16 residues. CDR3 sequence reads: CASSIDPRQGNSPLHF. For the CDR3, the DNA is TGTGCCAGTAGTATAGATCCTCGACAGGGAAATTCACCCCTCCACTTT. The full variable domain, rest sourced from reference TRBV19 and TRBJ1-6, is DGGITQSPKYLFRKEGQNVTLSCEQNLNHDAMYWYRQDPGQGLRLIYYSQIVNDFQKGDIAEGYSVSREKKESFPLTVTSAQKNPTAFYLCASSIDPRQGNSPLHFGNGTRLTVT.

The chain joins TRBV7-3 to TRBJ2-3; 12 bases match TRBD2. The trim removed 5 bases at V and 2 bases at J, leaving 11 bases unmatched. The CDR3 has 18 residues. Germline CDR1 SGHTA, CDR2 FQGTGA. CDR3 sequence (DNA): TGTGCCAGCAGCCCACTCCCCTCTAGCGGGGGGGTCACAGATACGCAGTATTTT. Translating gives CASSPLPSSGGVTDTQYF.

The chain links TRBV4-2 to TRBJ2-7; D is uncertain. V gave up 4 bases and J gave up 0 bases, with 19 bases separating them. This CDR3 is built from 17 residues. Looked up from germline, CDR1 is LGHNA and CDR2 is YNFKEQ. CDR3 DNA sequence: TGTGCCAGCAGCCCTCGGGTCCTCACCGCCTACTCCTACGAGCAGTACTTC. Its translation is CASSPRVLTAYSYEQYF.

The rearrangement links TRBV2 to TRBJ2-1; D is possibly TRBD2 (6 bases). CDR1 and CDR2 from the germline V gene are SNHLY and FYNNEI. The CDR3 sequence is 15 residues long. Trimming removed 6 bases from V and 5 bases from J, with 17 bases in between. In DNA, the CDR3 is TGTGCCAGCAGAAGGAGGGAAGCCCTAGACAATGAGCAGTTCTTC. This encodes CASRRREALDNEQFF.

The rearrangement links TRBV6-1 to TRBJ2-3, with TRBD2 identical over 10 bases. V was clipped by 1 base and J by 4 bases; unmatched bases: 17. This CDR3 is 20 amino acids long. CDR1 is MNHNS and CDR2 is SASEGT in the germline V gene. CDR3 amino acids: CASSEGGLAGVFKGADTQYF. CDR3 bases: TGTGCCAGCAGTGAAGGAGGGCTAGCGGGAGTTTTTAAGGGAGCAGATACGCAGTATTTT.

V usage is TRBV23-1 and J usage is TRBJ2-7; perhaps TRBD1 as D (5 bases). TRBV23-1 is reported as an ORF; its role is uncertain. V dropped 0 bases and J dropped 2 bases, with 14 bases sitting between them. The CDR3 runs 16 residues. DNA of the CDR3: TGCGCCAGCAGTCAATCAGGCATTGGCAGGGCCTACGAGCAGTACGTC. Amino acid sequence: CASSQSGIGRAYEQYV.

This clone has just a few counts. The genes are TRBV28 and TRBJ1-1; possible D gene TRBD1, 5 bases. This CDR3 has 11 residues. The germline V gene has CDR1 MDHEN and CDR2 SYDVKM. CDR3 in amino acids: CGVGENTEAFF. The CDR3 DNA reads TGTGGCGTGGGGGAGAACACTGAAGCTTTCTTT.

The chain joins TRBV6-5 to TRBJ2-3; tentative D call: TRBD2 (7 bases). Germline-derived CDR1 and CDR2 are MNHEY and SVGAGI. V lost 6 bases to trimming and J lost 8 bases, with 15 bases between them. The CDR3 spans 13 residues. The chain's CDR3 is CASSNGGGGTQYF. The CDR3 DNA reads as TGTGCCAGCAGCAACGGCGGGGGCGGTACGCAGTATTTT.

CDR3: CASSFDRNYGYTF. The CDR3 DNA sequence: TGTGCCAGCAGTTTTGACAGGAACTATGGCTACACCTTC. This chain links TRBV27 with TRBJ1-2; the D gene is possibly TRBD1 (6 bases). The V and J ends lost 3 bases and 2 bases respectively, with 7 bases between them. The CDR3 runs to 13 residues. Germline CDR1 reads MNHEY; CDR2 reads SMNVEV (reference sequence).

J is TRBJ2-5 and V is TRBV19; D might be TRBD2 (5 bases). CDR1 is LNHDA and CDR2 is SQIVND in the germline V gene (reference sequence). The CDR3 is made up of 13 amino acids. Trimming left V 3 bases short and J 5 bases short, with 10 bases between. CDR3 loop: CASSISTGETQYF. CDR3 nucleotide sequence: TGTGCCAGTAGTATTTCGACGGGGGAGACCCAGTACTTC. The full variable domain, in which reference TRBV19 and TRBJ2-5 provide the parts outside the CDR3, is DGGITQSPKYLFRKEGQNVTLSCEQNLNHDAMYWYRQDPGQGLRLIYYSQIVNDFQKGDIAEGYSVSREKKESFPLTVTSAQKNPTAFYLCASSISTGETQYFGPGTRLLVL.

The chain has TRBV2 and TRBJ2-7, with D perhaps matching TRBD1 (5 bases). This CDR3 has 12 residues. Trimming removed 7 bases at V and 2 bases at J, with 9 bases between. Germline lookup yields CDR1 SNHLY and CDR2 FYNNEI. DNA of the CDR3: TGTGCCAGCAAACAGGAGACCTACGAGCAGTACTTC. This gives the protein CASKQETYEQYF.

The CDR3 DNA sequence: TGTGCCAGCAGTGCAGGACGGATGAACACTGAAGCTTTCTTT. Translation gives CASSAGRMNTEAFF. V is TRBV27 and J is TRBJ1-1; D call uncertain. V lost 5 bases and J 0 bases, leaving 10 bases between the germline ends. This CDR3 is 14 amino acids long. Germline values: CDR1 MNHEY, CDR2 SMNVEV (reference sequence).

The chain employs TRBV6-6 and TRBJ1-1, with 9 bases lining up with TRBD1. Germline assignment: CDR1 MNHNY and CDR2 SVGAGI (reference sequence). The CDR3 sequence is 16 residues long. V dropped 6 bases and J dropped 1; count of bases not matched to a gene: 9. The CDR3 DNA reads as TGTGCCAGCAGAGACTACAGGGGGCAGGGGAACACTGAAGCTTTCTTT. Translated: CASRDYRGQGNTEAFF.

The CDR3 sequence is CASSPQGAYTGELFF. CDR3 nucleotides: TGTGCCAGCAGCCCCCAGGGGGCTTACACCGGGGAGCTGTTTTTT. The chain links TRBV7-9 to TRBJ2-2, with 8 bases fitting TRBD1. CDR3 size: 15 residues. Trimming at V came to 5 bases and at J to 3 bases, leaving 5 bases not matched to a gene. Germline V gene lookup returns CDR1 SEHNR and CDR2 FQNEAQ (reference sequence).

This clone was recorded once. This rearrangement joins TRBV2 to TRBJ1-5, with a tentative D call TRBD1 (5 bases). Per the germline V gene, CDR1 is SNHLY and CDR2 is FYNNEI. The CDR3 has 13 amino acids. Trimming left V 3 bases short and J 6 bases short, with 9 bases between. The DNA for the CDR3 is TGTGCCAGCAGTGATGGGGCGGGTCAGCCCCAGCATTTT. Its protein product is CASSDGAGQPQHF. The whole variable domain, remainder taken from reference TRBV2 and TRBJ1-5, is EPEVTQTPSHQVTQMGQEVILRCVPISNHLYFYWYRQILGQKVEFLVSFYNNEISEKSEIFDDQFSVERPDGSNFTLKIRSTKLEDSAMYFCASSDGAGQPQHFGDGTRLSIL.

The genes are TRBV7-2 and TRBJ2-1; 7 positions agree with TRBD1. V lost 3 bases and J lost 0; bases outside the gene matches: 8. The CDR3 runs to 17 residues. Germline CDR1 SGHTA, CDR2 FQGNSA. The CDR3 sequence: CASSFQTGLGSYNEQFF. The CDR3 nucleotides are TGTGCCAGCAGCTTTCAGACAGGGCTAGGCTCCTACAATGAGCAGTTCTTC.